These 25 T cell receptor beta chains share one sample of origin, sequenced in a study of cytomegalovirus exposure and HLA in healthy donors. Libraries were prepared by immunoSEQ multiplex PCR; TCRdb keeps only in-frame clonotypes and omits some of them. This table holds 90,000 to 150,000 clones, around 89% found once. The specimen was PBMCs. The receptors were sampled from a woman aged 18-29 years in good health and CMV-seropositive.

In this sample, this clone turned up once. The chain couples TRBV4-1 to TRBJ1-1; 9 bases fit TRBD1. This CDR3 contains 15 residues. In germline, CDR1 is MGHRA, CDR2 YSYEKL. V shed 2 bases, J shed 5 bases, and the junction held 6 bases outside the gene matches. The DNA of the CDR3 is TGCGCCAGCAGCCAATACCGGGACAGGGTTACTGAAGCTTTCTTT. Translated: CASSQYRDRVTEAFF.

This chain uses TRBV2 with TRBJ2-2; D not resolved. CDR3 length equals 12 residues. CDR1 is SNHLY, CDR2 FYNNEI, per germline. The ends were cut back, 6 bases at V and 8 bases at J, with 10 bases in the middle. DNA of the CDR3: TGTGCCAGCAGCCTGGTGCGAGGGGAGCTGTTTTTT. Protein sequence: CASSLVRGELFF.

The chain has TRBV2 and TRBJ1-4; 11 bases fit TRBD1. The CDR3 extends over 15 amino acids. Germline V CDR1 and CDR2: SNHLY, FYNNEI. The trim removed 6 bases at V and 7 bases at J, leaving 7 bases unmatched. The CDR3 coding sequence is TGTGCCAGCAGGGACCGGACAGGGGGCTTTGAAAAACTGTTTTTT. It translates to CASRDRTGGFEKLFF.

The CDR3 is CASSFSGGEETQYF. CDR3 nucleotide sequence: TGCGCCAGCAGCTTTAGCGGGGGGGAAGAGACCCAGTACTTC. The rearrangement links TRBV5-1 to TRBJ2-5; TRBD2 agrees at 11 bases. Germline CDR1 and CDR2: SGHRS and YFSETQ. V was pared by 2 bases and J by 3 bases, with 0 bases of the junction left unmatched. The CDR3 contains 14 residues.

CDR3 residues: CASSPLQGDTEAFF. CDR3 sequence (DNA): TGTGCCAGCTCACCCCTACAGGGAGACACTGAAGCTTTCTTT. This chain connects TRBV18 to TRBJ1-1; possible D gene TRBD1, 6 bases. The germline V gene encodes CDR1 KGHSH and CDR2 LQKENI. CDR3 size: 14 residues. Trimming stripped 3 bases from V and 3 bases from J, with 11 bases between.

The chain has TRBV7-3 and TRBJ2-1; tentatively, D is TRBD1 (5 bases). CDR3 size: 13 residues. Germline CDR1 reads SGHTA; CDR2 reads FQGTGA. V lost 2 bases to trimming and J lost 8 bases, with 10 bases between them. CDR3 residues: CASSLQGGDEQFF. For the CDR3, the DNA is TGTGCCAGCAGCTTACAGGGTGGGGATGAGCAGTTCTTC.

CDR3 sequence reads: CASSTPVGAGGNYGYTF. The CDR3 DNA sequence: TGTGCCAGTAGTACCCCAGTAGGGGCAGGGGGAAACTATGGCTACACCTTC. The chain couples TRBV19 to TRBJ1-2, with TRBD1 identical over 7 bases. V trimming: 4 bases; J trimming: 2 bases; junction bases outside the gene matches: 13. The CDR3 extends over 17 amino acids. The V gene's germline CDR1 is LNHDA and CDR2 SQIVND (reference sequence).

The count of this clone is one. The V gene is TRBV21-1, the J gene TRBJ1-2; TRBD1, the table's D call, lacks a check against the DNA. TRBV21-1 is a pseudogene locus. The CDR3 has 13 amino acids. The CDR3 region has the DNA TGTGCCAGCCGTGAACAGGGTTCCTATGGCTACACCTTC. Its protein product is CASREQGSYGYTF.

The rearrangement joins TRBV4-2 to TRBJ2-1, with TRBD2 matching over 11 bases. The CDR3 has 17 amino acids. The germline gives CDR1 LGHNA, CDR2 YNFKEQ. The V gene end was trimmed by 0 bases and the J gene end by 7 bases; junction bases not matched to a gene: 8. CDR3 coding DNA: TGTGCCAGCAGCCAAGATCAAAGACTAGCGGGGAATAATGAGCAGTTCTTC. This sequence encodes CASSQDQRLAGNNEQFF.

V and J are TRBV30 and TRBJ1-1, with 9 bases lining up with TRBD1. Germline loops: CDR1 GTSNPN, CDR2 SVGIG (reference sequence). The CDR3 extends over 14 amino acids. V lost 2 bases, J lost 11 bases, and 12 bases stayed unmatched. The chain's CDR3 is CAWSTDRGQAGAFF. The CDR3 nucleotides read TGTGCCTGGAGTACGGACAGGGGCCAAGCCGGGGCTTTCTTT.

The CDR3: CASSGSGTNTEAFF. The CDR3 coding sequence is TGTGCCAGCAGCGGCTCGGGGACTAACACTGAAGCTTTCTTT. The rearrangement uses TRBV7-2 and TRBJ1-1, with D possibly being TRBD1 (5 bases). Germline V gene data show CDR1 as SGHTA and CDR2 as FQGNSA. The CDR3 is 14 residues long. V was trimmed by 5 bases and J by 2 bases, leaving 12 bases between them.

The V gene is TRBV6-1, the J gene TRBJ1-1; D is unresolved. The CDR3 length is 15 residues. V was shortened by 2 bases and J by 9 bases, with 19 bases between the two germline ends. Germline CDR1 MNHNS, CDR2 SASEGT. CDR3 bases: TGTGCCAGCAGTGAACCCGGCCGAGGAAAAGTGCAAGCTTTCTTT. It is translated as CASSEPGRGKVQAFF.

The V and J genes are TRBV2 and TRBJ1-2, with a tentative D call TRBD1 (5 bases). V dropped 6 bases and J dropped 4 bases, with 12 bases sitting between them. Germline V gene sequence: CDR1 SNHLY, CDR2 FYNNEI. This CDR3 has 13 residues. The CDR3 reads CASRTDRFYGYTF. Here the CDR3 DNA reads TGTGCCAGCAGGACCGACAGATTCTATGGCTACACCTTC.

V gene TRBV7-9 combines with J gene TRBJ1-2, with D maybe TRBD1 (6 bases). V gave up 7 bases and J gave up 6 bases, with 15 bases separating them. The CDR3 covers 13 residues. CDR1 is SEHNR and CDR2 is FQNEAQ in the germline V gene (reference sequence). CDR3 protein: CASISGGGDGYTF. The CDR3 DNA reads as TGTGCCAGCATCTCTGGAGGGGGGGATGGCTACACCTTC.

This clone was seen more than once but under ten times. V usage is TRBV7-2 and J usage is TRBJ1-2; 10 nucleotides align to TRBD1. Germline CDR1 and CDR2: SGHTA and FQGNSA. V gave up 5 bases and J gave up 2 bases; unmatched junction bases: 11. The CDR3 extends over 17 amino acids. The CDR3 protein is CASSPRDRGVTNYGYTF. Written as DNA, the CDR3 is TGTGCCAGCAGCCCCCGGGACAGGGGAGTGACAAACTATGGCTACACCTTC.

This chain joins TRBV6-1 and TRBJ1-2, with TRBD1 matching 9 bases. The germline V gene has CDR1 MNHNS and CDR2 SASEGT. Losses at the gene ends were 7 bases for V and 7 bases for J; bases not matched to a gene: 10. The CDR3 is made up of 14 amino acids. The CDR3 DNA reads TGTGCCAGCACCGAGAGGGACAGGGTAGCTGGCTACACCTTC. Translation gives CASTERDRVAGYTF.

The chain recombines TRBV19 with TRBJ2-4; the D is unclear. V was pared by 6 bases and J by 0 bases, with 15 bases between. The V gene's germline CDR1 is LNHDA and CDR2 SQIVND (reference sequence). This CDR3 has 16 amino acids. The CDR3 bases are TGTGCCAGTAGACGCCAATCGACGGGAGCCAAAAACATTCAGTACTTC. Amino acid sequence: CASRRQSTGAKNIQYF.

The table lists this clone with a few counts. J is TRBJ1-6 and V is TRBV2, with D perhaps matching TRBD1 (6 bases). The CDR3 is 15 amino acids. Looked up from germline, CDR1 is SNHLY and CDR2 is FYNNEI. Trimming cost V 9 bases and J 9 bases, with 21 bases left between them. This CDR3 is CASRKQGAGGSPLHF. The CDR3, as DNA: TGTGCCAGTAGAAAACAGGGAGCTGGGGGTTCACCCCTCCACTTT.

The chain carries TRBV18 and TRBJ2-3; a weak D match, TRBD2 (6 bases). The CDR3 runs to 12 residues. Between the trimmed V and J ends, which lost 3 bases and 6 bases, there was a span of 7 bases. Germline lookup yields CDR1 KGHSH and CDR2 LQKENI. The CDR3, as DNA: TGTGCCAGCTCACCTCTAGCGGATACGCAGTATTTT. This encodes CASSPLADTQYF.

V usage is TRBV18 and J usage is TRBJ1-3, with 7 bases matching TRBD1. CDR3 length: 12 amino acids. The germline V gene encodes CDR1 KGHSH and CDR2 LQKENI. V lost 6 bases to trimming and J lost 7 bases; unmatched junction nucleotides: 3. CDR3 nucleotide sequence: TGTGCCAGCTCCGAACAGGGGAACACCATATATTTT. It codes for CASSEQGNTIYF.

This clone has only a few counts. The chain is built from TRBV6-6 and TRBJ2-3, with unresolved D. From germline, CDR1 is MNHNY and CDR2 SVGAGI (reference sequence). Trimming pared 7 bases from V and 1 base from J, leaving 6 bases between. The CDR3 extends over 12 amino acids. CDR3 sequence reads: CASTYGTDTQYF. The CDR3 DNA follows: TGTGCCAGCACCTATGGCACAGATACGCAGTATTTT.

CDR3 nucleotides: TGTGCCAGCAGCTTGGGACAGAGTAGTATCTATGGCTACACCTTC. This encodes CASSLGQSSIYGYTF. This chain uses TRBV7-2 with TRBJ1-2, with TRBD1 matching over 7 bases. Germline CDR1 is SGHTA and CDR2 is FQGNSA. CDR3 length equals 15 residues. J was trimmed by 4 bases and V by 3 bases; bases with no gene match: 8.

The chain uses TRBV18 and TRBJ1-2, with D possibly being TRBD1 (6 bases). Germline assignment: CDR1 KGHSH and CDR2 LQKENI. This CDR3 region has 14 residues. The germline V and J ends were trimmed by 6 bases and 0 bases, with 11 bases remaining between them. The DNA for the CDR3 is TGTGCCAGCTCCCCGACAGGAGCTAACTATGGCTACACCTTC. Protein product: CASSPTGANYGYTF.

The chain recombines TRBV27 with TRBJ2-1; TRBD1 matches at 7 bases. J lost 3 bases, V lost 7 bases, and 12 bases had no gene match. This CDR3 is built from 16 residues. Germline loops: CDR1 MNHEY, CDR2 SMNVEV (reference sequence). CDR3 bases: TGTGCCAGCACCGAATATCCCGGGACAGACTACAATGAGCAGTTCTTC. It translates to CASTEYPGTDYNEQFF.

The V and J genes are TRBV19 and TRBJ2-5; no firm D call. The germline gives CDR1 LNHDA, CDR2 SQIVND (reference sequence). CDR3 length equals 10 residues. V was pared by 10 bases and J by 5 bases, with 8 bases between. CDR3 sequence reads: CATKHETQYF. DNA of the CDR3: TGTGCCACTAAGCATGAGACCCAGTACTTC.